Listed below are T cell receptor beta chains from one sample, sequenced in a study of CD8+ T cells in alopecia areata. The data were produced by immunoSEQ multiplex PCR, yet TCRdb's version contains in-frame clones alone and is incomplete. The profile shows some 110,000 clones, approximately 38% of them singletons. The sequenced sample was CD4+ T cells sorted from blood. Receptors were obtained from a human donor with alopecia areata. Both conserved end residues are part of each CDR3. D genes are given only for firm matches. Only some rows state a clone size, as once, few, many or a class for expanded clones.

clone_size	v_call	d_call	j_call	cdr3_aa	cdr3_nt
NA	TRBV30	TRBD2	TRBJ2-1	CAWSTLAGEADEQFF	TGTGCCTGGAGTACGCTAGCGGGAGAAGCCGATGAGCAGTTCTTC
NA	TRBV7-2	NA	TRBJ2-7	CAIPLYEQYF	TGTGCCATCCCCCTATACGAGCAGTACTTC
few	TRBV10-3	NA	TRBJ2-2	CAISELSTGELFF	TGTGCCATCAGTGAGTTGAGCACCGGGGAGCTGTTTTTT
NA	TRBV7-2	NA	TRBJ2-2	CASSLAPRNTGELFF	TGTGCCAGCAGCTTAGCGCCAAGGAACACCGGGGAGCTGTTTTTT
NA	TRBV4-2	NA	TRBJ2-2	CASSPQSQSEDTGELFF	TGTGCCAGCAGCCCCCAATCCCAGTCGGAGGACACCGGGGAGCTGTTTTTT
few	TRBV30	NA	TRBJ2-3	CAWSFGRGDTQYF	TGTGCCTGGAGCTTCGGCCGTGGAGATACGCAGTATTTT
NA	TRBV20-1	TRBD1	TRBJ2-1	CSASYRGGSFF	TGCAGTGCTAGTTACAGGGGTGGGTCGTTCTTC
once	TRBV30	NA	TRBJ2-7	CAWSVLRQWRACYEQYF	TGTGCCTGGAGTGTACTCCGGCAATGGCGGGCGTGCTACGAGCAGTACTTC
NA	TRBV7-2	NA	TRBJ1-3	CASSLTQGRNTIYF	TGTGCCAGCAGCTTAACTCAGGGTAGAAACACCATATATTTT
NA	TRBV5-1	NA	TRBJ2-5	CASSEDIEETQYF	TGCGCCAGCAGCGAAGACATAGAAGAGACCCAGTACTTC
NA	TRBV29-1	NA	TRBJ1-6	CSVKEGTYNSPLHF	TGCAGCGTGAAGGAGGGGACCTATAATTCACCCCTCCACTTT
few	TRBV2	NA	TRBJ2-7	CASRSTGLGEQYF	TGTGCCAGCAGGTCCACAGGTTTGGGGGAGCAGTACTTC
NA	TRBV5-1	NA	TRBJ2-7	CASSPGAPSSYEQYF	TGCGCCAGCAGCCCGGGAGCACCAAGCTCCTACGAGCAGTACTTC
NA	TRBV2	NA	TRBJ2-1	CASLLSNSYNEQFF	TGTGCCAGTCTACTAAGCAACTCCTACAATGAGCAGTTCTTC
NA	TRBV2	TRBD1	TRBJ1-1	CASNSQGANTEAFF	TGTGCCAGCAACTCACAGGGGGCGAACACTGAAGCTTTCTTT
medium-sized	TRBV7-9	TRBD1	TRBJ2-7	CASSLATGGRSYEQYF	TGTGCCAGCAGCTTAGCCACAGGGGGCCGGTCCTACGAGCAGTACTTC
few	TRBV30	NA	TRBJ2-5	CAWSRNLMETQYF	TGTGCCTGGAGTCGAAACTTGATGGAGACCCAGTACTTC
NA	TRBV29-1	TRBD2	TRBJ2-3	CSVGGRSTDTQYF	TGCAGCGTTGGCGGGAGAAGCACAGATACGCAGTATTTT
NA	TRBV7-3	TRBD2	TRBJ2-7	CASSLEREGEQYF	TGTGCCAGCAGCTTAGAGCGGGAGGGCGAGCAGTACTTC
NA	TRBV18	NA	TRBJ1-1	CASSPPLSEAFF	TGTGCCAGCTCACCACCGCTATCGGAAGCTTTCTTT
few	TRBV7-2	NA	TRBJ2-5	CASSLARGGWTQYF	TGTGCCAGCAGCTTAGCCCGGGGTGGTTGGACCCAGTACTTC
few	TRBV7-2	TRBD1	TRBJ1-1	CASSSPGTENTEAFF	TGTGCCAGCAGCTCGCCCGGGACAGAGAACACTGAAGCTTTCTTT
NA	TRBV4-3	TRBD1	TRBJ1-6	CASSQSRGNNSPLHF	TGCGCCAGCAGCCAAAGCAGGGGGAATAATTCACCCCTCCACTTT
NA	TRBV27	TRBD1	TRBJ2-1	CASSSGQGSEQFF	TGTGCCAGCAGTTCAGGACAGGGAAGTGAGCAGTTCTTC
NA	TRBV2	TRBD2	TRBJ2-7	CASGSGRSYEQYF	TGTGCCAGCGGAAGCGGGAGGTCCTACGAGCAGTACTTC
NA	TRBV7-9	NA	TRBJ2-5	CASSLVADQETQYF	TGTGCCAGCAGCTTAGTAGCGGACCAAGAGACCCAGTACTTC